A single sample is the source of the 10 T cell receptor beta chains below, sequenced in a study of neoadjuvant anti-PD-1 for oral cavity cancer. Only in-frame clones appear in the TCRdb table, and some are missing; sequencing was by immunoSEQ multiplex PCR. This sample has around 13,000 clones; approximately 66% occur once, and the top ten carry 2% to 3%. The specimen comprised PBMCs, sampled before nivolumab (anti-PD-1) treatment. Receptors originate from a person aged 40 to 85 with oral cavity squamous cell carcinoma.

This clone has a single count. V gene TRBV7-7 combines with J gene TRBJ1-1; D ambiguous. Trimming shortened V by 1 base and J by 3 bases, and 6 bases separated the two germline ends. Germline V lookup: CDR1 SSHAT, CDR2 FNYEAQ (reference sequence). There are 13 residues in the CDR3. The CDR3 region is CASSLGLYTEAFF. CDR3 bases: TGTGCCAGCAGCTTAGGCTTGTACACTGAAGCTTTCTTT.

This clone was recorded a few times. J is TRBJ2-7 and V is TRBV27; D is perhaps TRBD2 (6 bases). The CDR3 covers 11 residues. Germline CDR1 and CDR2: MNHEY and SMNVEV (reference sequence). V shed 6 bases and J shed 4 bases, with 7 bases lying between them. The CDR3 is CASRRGYEQYF. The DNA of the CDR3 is TGTGCCAGCAGGCGGGGATACGAGCAGTACTTC.

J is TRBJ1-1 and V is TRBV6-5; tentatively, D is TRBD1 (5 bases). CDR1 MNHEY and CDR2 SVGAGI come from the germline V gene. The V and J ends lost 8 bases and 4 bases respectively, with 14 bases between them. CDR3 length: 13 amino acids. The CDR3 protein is CASLGDGLTEAFF. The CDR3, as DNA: TGTGCCAGCCTTGGGGACGGACTCACTGAAGCTTTCTTT.

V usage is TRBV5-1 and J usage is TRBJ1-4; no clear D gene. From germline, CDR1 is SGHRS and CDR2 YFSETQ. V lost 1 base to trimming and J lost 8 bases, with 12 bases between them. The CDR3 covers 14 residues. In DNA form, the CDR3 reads TGCGCCAGCAGCTTGCTTGGGGAGAGGGAAAAACTGTTTTTT. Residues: CASSLLGEREKLFF.

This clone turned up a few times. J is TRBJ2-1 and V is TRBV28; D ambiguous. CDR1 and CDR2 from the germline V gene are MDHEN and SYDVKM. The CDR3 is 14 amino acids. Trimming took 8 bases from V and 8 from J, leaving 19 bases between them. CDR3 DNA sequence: TGTGCCAGCTTGGGTCCGAGGCCGGTGGATGAGCAGTTCTTC. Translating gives CASLGPRPVDEQFF.

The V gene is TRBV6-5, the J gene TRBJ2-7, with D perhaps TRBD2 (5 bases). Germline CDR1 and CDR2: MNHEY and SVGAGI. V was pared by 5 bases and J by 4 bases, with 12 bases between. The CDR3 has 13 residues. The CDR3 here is CASSEAALYEQYF. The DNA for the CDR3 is TGTGCCAGCAGTGAAGCGGCCCTGTACGAGCAGTACTTC.

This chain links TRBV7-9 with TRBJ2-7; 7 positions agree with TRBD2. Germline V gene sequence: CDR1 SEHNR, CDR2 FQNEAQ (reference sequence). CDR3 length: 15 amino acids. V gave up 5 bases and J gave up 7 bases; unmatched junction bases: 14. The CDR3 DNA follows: TGTGCCAGCAGCCCTCTGAGCGGGGCGCCTAAAGAGCAGTACTTC. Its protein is CASSPLSGAPKEQYF.

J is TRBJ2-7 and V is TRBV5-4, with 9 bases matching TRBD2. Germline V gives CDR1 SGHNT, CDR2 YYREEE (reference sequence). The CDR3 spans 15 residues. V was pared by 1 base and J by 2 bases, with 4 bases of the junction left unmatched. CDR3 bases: TGTGCCAGCAGCTTGAGGACTAGCGCTACCTACGAGCAGTACTTC. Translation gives CASSLRTSATYEQYF.

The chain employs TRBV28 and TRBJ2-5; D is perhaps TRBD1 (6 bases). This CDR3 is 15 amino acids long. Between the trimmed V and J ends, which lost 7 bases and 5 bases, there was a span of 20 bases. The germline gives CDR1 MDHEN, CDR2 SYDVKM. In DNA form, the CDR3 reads TGTGCCAGCAACGTCGAGGGGGTAGGGAGTGAGACCCAGTACTTC. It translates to CASNVEGVGSETQYF.

The CDR3 loop reads CASSQERQGNEKLFF. For the CDR3, the DNA is TGTGCCAGCAGCCAAGAGAGACAGGGAAATGAAAAACTGTTTTTT. The chain recombines TRBV4-2 with TRBJ1-4; TRBD1 matches 7 bases. The CDR3 runs 15 residues. Germline V lookup: CDR1 LGHNA, CDR2 YNFKEQ. After removal of 0 bases from V and 5 bases from J, the junction contained 3 bases not matched to a gene.